This T cell receptor (beta chain) stems from a study of cytomegalovirus exposure and HLA in healthy donors. Germline V CDR1 and CDR2: SGHDN, FVKESK. This CDR3 is 14 amino acids long. Germline trimming cut 5 bases from V and 4 bases from J; bases unmatched to any gene: 5. PCR employed 60 Vbeta and 13 Jbeta primers. Sequencing was performed with immunoSEQ multiplex PCR; in TCRdb, only in-frame clones are kept and a portion is missing. Here the sample spans 100,000 to 150,000 clones, 60% to 85% being singletons. V and J are TRBV14 and TRBJ1-2, with TRBD1 matching over 9 bases. The receptor's source is a female donor in good health and CMV-seronegative. Sequencing used PBMCs. As DNA, the CDR3 is TGTGCCAGCAGCAGGACAGGGGCGACCTATGGCTACACCTTC. Its protein product is CASSRTGATYGYTF.